The sequence of this T cell receptor (beta chain) was determined in a study of blood T cell repertoires in COVID-19. Across the whole study: Sample material is recorded as cDNA or gDNA derived from T cells, B-cell-depleted T cells, or PBMCs.

Recruits, aged roughly 18 to 95 years, lived in 24 US areas. CDR1 and CDR2 from the germline V gene are MNHEY and SVGAGI. This CDR3 comprises 15 residues. Trimming stripped 3 bases from V and 2 bases from J, with 11 bases between. Repertoires were generated with immunoSEQ multiplex PCR, while TCRdb's copy carries only in-frame clones and drops some. This sample has some 500,000 clones, with around 87% found just once. Sequenced input: PBMCs or T cells enriched from blood (not recorded which). The chain links TRBV6-5 to TRBJ1-3; D unresolved. The receptor was derived from a woman aged 40 to 50 who had recovered from COVID-19. The CDR3 sequence: CASSYKGGAGNTIYF. CDR3 coding DNA: TGTGCCAGCAGTTATAAGGGAGGAGCTGGAAACACCATATATTTT.